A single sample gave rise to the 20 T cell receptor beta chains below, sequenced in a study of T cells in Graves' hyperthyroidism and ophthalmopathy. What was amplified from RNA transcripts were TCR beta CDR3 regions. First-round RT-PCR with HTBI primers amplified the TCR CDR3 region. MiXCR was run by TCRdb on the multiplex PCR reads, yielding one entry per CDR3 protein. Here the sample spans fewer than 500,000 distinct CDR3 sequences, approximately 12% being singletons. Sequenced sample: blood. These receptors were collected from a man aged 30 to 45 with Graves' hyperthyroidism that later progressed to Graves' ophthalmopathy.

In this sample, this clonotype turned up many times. CDR3 protein: CASKLDGPVLQPQHF. The CDR3 DNA reads as TGTGCCAGCAAATTGGACGGTCCGGTTTTGCAGCCCCAGCATTTT. The V call is TRBV6-2 or TRBV6-3, the J call TRBJ1-5; no definite D call. This CDR3 spans 15 amino acids. Germline lookup yields CDR1 MNHEY and CDR2 SVGEGT. V dropped 7 bases and J dropped 7 bases, with 20 bases sitting between them.

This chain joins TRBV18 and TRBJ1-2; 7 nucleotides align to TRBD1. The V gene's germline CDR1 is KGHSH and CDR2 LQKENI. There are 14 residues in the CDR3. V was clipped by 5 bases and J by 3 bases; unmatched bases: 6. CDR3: CASSETGDDYGYTF. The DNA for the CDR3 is TGTGCCAGCTCAGAAACAGGGGACGACTATGGCTACACCTTC.

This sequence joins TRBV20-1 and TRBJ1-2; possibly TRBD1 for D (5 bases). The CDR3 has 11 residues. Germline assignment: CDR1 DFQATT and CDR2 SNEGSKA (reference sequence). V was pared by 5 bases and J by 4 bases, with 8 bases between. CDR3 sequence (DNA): TGCAGTGCTCAAGGGGTCTATGGCTACACCTTC. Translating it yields CSAQGVYGYTF.

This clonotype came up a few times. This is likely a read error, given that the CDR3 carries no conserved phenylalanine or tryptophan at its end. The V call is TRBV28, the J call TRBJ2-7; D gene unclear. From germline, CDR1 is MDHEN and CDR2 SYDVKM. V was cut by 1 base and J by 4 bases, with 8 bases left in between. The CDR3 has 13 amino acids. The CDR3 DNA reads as TGTGCCAGCAGTTTATCTTCCCGATACGAGCAGTACCTC. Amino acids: CASSLSSRYEQYL.

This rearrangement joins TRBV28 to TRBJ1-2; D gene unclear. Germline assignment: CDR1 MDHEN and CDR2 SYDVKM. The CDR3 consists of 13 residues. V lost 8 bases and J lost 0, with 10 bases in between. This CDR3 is CASQDGTNYGYTF. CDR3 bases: TGTGCCAGCCAGGACGGAACTAACTATGGCTACACCTTC.

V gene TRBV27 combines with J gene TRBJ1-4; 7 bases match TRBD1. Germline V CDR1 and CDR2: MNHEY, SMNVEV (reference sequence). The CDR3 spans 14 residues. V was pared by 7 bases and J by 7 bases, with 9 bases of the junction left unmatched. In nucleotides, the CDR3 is TGTGCCAGCACCAGACAGGGCTTGGGTGAAAAACTGTTTTTT. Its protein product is CASTRQGLGEKLFF.

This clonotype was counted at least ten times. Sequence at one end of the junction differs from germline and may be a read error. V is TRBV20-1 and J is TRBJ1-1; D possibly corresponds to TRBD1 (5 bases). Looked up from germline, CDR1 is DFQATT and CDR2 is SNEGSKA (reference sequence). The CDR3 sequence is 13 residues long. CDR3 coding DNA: TGCAGTGCCCCTACGGGGGAGAACGCTGAAGCTTTCTTT. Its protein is CSAPTGENAEAFF.

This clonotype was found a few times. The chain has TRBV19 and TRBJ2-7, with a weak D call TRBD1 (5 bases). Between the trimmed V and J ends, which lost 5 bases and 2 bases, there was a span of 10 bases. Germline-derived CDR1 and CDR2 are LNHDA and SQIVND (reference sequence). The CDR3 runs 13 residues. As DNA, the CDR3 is TGTGCCAGTAGTCATGACAGAACCTACGAGCAGTACTTC. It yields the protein CASSHDRTYEQYF.

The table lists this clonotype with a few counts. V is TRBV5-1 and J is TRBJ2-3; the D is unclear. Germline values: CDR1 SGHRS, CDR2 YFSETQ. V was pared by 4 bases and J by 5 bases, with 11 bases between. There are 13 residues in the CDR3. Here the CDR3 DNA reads TGCGCCAGCAGCCAAAGGCAAAAAGATACGCAGTATTTT. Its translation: CASSQRQKDTQYF.

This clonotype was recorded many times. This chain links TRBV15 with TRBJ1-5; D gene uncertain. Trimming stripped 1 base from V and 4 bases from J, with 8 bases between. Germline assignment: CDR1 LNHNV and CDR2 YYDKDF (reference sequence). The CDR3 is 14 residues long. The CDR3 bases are TGTGCCACCAGCAGAGGGACGGAGAATCAGCCCCAGCATTTT. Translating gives CATSRGTENQPQHF. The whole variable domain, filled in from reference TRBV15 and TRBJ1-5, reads DAMVIQNPRYQVTQFGKPVTLSCSQTLNHNVMYWYQQKSSQAPKLLFHYYDKDFNNEADTPDNFQSRRPNTSFCFLDIRSPGLGDTAMYLCATSRGTENQPQHFGDGTRLSIL.

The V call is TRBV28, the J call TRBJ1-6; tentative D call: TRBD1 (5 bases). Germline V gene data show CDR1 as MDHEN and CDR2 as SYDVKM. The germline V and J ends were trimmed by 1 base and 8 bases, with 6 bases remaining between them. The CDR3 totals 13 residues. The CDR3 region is CASSLLGDSPLHF. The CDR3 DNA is TGTGCCAGCAGTTTATTAGGGGATTCACCCCTCCACTTT.

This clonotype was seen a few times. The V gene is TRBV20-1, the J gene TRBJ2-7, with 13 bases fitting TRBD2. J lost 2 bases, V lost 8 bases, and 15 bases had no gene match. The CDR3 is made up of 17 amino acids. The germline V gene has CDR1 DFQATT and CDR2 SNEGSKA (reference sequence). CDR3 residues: CSPDRTSGGFNPYEQYF. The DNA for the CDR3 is TGCAGTCCAGACCGGACTAGCGGGGGATTTAACCCCTACGAGCAGTACTTC.

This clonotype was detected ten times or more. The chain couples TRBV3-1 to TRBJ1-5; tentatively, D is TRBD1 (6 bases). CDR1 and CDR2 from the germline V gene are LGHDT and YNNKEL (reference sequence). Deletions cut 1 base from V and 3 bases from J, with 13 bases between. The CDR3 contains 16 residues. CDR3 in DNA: TGTGCCAGCAGCCAAGGAATCGGACAGCTCAATCAGCCCCAGCATTTT. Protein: CASSQGIGQLNQPQHF.

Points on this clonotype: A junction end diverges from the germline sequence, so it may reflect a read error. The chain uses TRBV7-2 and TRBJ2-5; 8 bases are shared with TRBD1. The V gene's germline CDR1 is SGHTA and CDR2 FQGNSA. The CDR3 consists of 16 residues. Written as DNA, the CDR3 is TGTGCCAGCAGCCATGAGGGACAGGCCCCACAGGAGAGCCAGTACTTC. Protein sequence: CASSHEGQAPQESQYF.

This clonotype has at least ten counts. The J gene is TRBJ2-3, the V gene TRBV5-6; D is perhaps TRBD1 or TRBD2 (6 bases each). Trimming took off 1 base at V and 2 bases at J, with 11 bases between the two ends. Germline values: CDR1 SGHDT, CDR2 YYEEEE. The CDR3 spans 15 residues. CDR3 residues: CASSLRGPVTDTQYF. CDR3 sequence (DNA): TGTGCCAGCAGCTTGCGGGGGCCAGTCACAGATACGCAGTATTTT. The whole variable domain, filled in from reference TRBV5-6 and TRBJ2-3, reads DAGVTQSPTHLIKTRGQQVTLRCSPKSGHDTVSWYQQALGQGPQFIFQYYEEEERQRGNFPDRFSGHQFPNYSSELNVNALLLGDSALYLCASSLRGPVTDTQYFGPGTRLTVL.

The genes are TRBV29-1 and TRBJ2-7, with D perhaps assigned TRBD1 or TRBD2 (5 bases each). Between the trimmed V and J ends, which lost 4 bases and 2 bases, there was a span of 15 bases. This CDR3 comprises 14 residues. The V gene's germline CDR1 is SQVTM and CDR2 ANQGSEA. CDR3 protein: CSVAPGPRAYEQYF. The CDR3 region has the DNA TGCAGCGTTGCCCCGGGACCTCGGGCCTACGAGCAGTACTTC.

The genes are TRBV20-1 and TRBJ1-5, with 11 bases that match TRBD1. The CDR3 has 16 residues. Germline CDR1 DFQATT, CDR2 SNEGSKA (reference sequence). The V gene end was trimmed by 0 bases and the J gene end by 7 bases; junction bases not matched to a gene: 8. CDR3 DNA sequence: TGCAGTGCTAGAGATGGGACAGGGGGAGAGTGGCAGCCCCAGCATTTT. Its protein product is CSARDGTGGEWQPQHF.

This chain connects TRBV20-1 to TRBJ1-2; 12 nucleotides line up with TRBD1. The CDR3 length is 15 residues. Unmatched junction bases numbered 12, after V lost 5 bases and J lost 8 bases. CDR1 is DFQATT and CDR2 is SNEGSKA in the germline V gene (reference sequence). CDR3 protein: CSADPLGQGAGGYTF. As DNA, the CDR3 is TGCAGTGCTGACCCATTGGGACAGGGGGCGGGAGGCTACACCTTC.

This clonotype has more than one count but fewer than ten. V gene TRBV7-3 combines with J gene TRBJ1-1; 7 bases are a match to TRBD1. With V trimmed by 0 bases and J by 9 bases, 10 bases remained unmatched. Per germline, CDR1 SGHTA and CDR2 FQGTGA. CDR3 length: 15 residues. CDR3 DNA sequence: TGTGCCAGCAGCTTAACTTTTGTGGGGGACAGCAAAGCTTTCTTT. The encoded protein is CASSLTFVGDSKAFF.

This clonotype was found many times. DNA of the CDR3: TGTGCCAGCAGAGGGGGGCAGGGGCGCTACGAGCAGTACTTC. It translates to CASRGGQGRYEQYF. The chain carries TRBV27 and TRBJ2-7; D possibly matches TRBD1 or TRBD2 (6 bases each). The V and J ends lost 6 bases and 3 bases respectively, with 15 bases between them. The CDR3 is made up of 14 amino acids. CDR1 and CDR2 from the germline V gene are MNHEY and SMNVEV (reference sequence).